The sequence of this T cell receptor (beta chain) was determined in a study of chemoradiotherapy in HPV16-positive cancers (dated by TCRdb to between 2021 and 2022). As for the study more broadly: Candidate HPV-specific T-cell clones and common TCR motifs were defined through functional T-cell assays on cells from a couple of HPV16-positive patients. Next, the candidate HPV-specific TCRs and motifs were followed in TCR repertoires from around 87 patients with HPV-related cancers. Whether T-cell immunity against the HPV oncoproteins E6 and E7 changes during chemoradiotherapy and whether survival is affected by this immunity were examined in the study. General conclusions and limits of the study: In HPV16-positive patients, expansion of HPV-responsive T cells during chemoradiotherapy was found to be associated with improved recurrence-free survival. Expansion of candidate HPV-specific clones and E7-related TCR motifs was observed in the tumor microenvironment during treatment, whereas no such expansion was observed for non-HPV-specific T cells. The survival association was reported for HPV16-positive patients, and the functional definition of HPV-specific T cells was derived from only two HPV16-positive patients.

Library preparation used the immunoSEQ multiplex PCR assay. TCRdb mirrors the immuneACCESS table, restricted to in-frame sequences. Some clones are absent from its copies; in checked studies, under half trace to an unresolved V gene, and the reason for the others is unknown. This sample holds roughly 25,000 clones; about 90% were observed only once. The ten top clones hold about 4.5% of the sample. Repertoires were sampled multiple times during chemoradiotherapy, which allowed clonal expansion in the tumor microenvironment to be followed. Based on its abundance in the sample, this clone is medium-sized (0.01 to 0.1%). It lacks a known antigen. No much larger clonotype is one base removed from it; base qualities were not supplied. This clonotype was obtained from a human donor with HPV-associated anogenital cancer. The source material was blood, sampled from a patient who underwent chemoradiotherapy.

The CDR3 reads CASSLWGATDTQYF. The DNA sequence is as follows: TGTGCCAGCAGCTTATGGGGGGCGACAGATACGCAGTATTTT. This sequence uses TRBV11-3 and TRBJ2-3; the D gene is possibly TRBD1 or TRBD2, with 6 bases matching each. The CDR3 sequence holds 14 residues, the cysteine and phenylalanine included. Kept here is only the CDR3 DNA, which spans 42 bases and is read in frame from base 1. The CDR1 and CDR2 encoded by the germline V gene are SGHNT and YENEEA. Deletion took 2 bases off V and 3 bases off J, with a span of 9 bases between the germline ends.